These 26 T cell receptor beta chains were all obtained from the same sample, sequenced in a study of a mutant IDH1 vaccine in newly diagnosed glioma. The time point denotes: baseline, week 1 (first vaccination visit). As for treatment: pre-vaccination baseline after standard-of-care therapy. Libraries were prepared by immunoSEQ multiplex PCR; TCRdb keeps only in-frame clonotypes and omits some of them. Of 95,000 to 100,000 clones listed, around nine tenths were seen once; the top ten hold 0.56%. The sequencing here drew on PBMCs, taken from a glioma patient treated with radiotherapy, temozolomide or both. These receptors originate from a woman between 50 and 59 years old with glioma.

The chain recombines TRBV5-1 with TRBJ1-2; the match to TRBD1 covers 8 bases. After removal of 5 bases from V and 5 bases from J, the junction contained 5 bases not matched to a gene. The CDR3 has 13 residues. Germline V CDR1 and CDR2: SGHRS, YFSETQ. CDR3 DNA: TGCGCCAGCAGTCGTGACAGGGGTTATGGCTACACCTTC. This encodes CASSRDRGYGYTF. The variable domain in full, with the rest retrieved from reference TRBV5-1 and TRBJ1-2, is KAGVTQTPRYLIKTRGQQVTLSCSPISGHRSVSWYQQTPGQGLQFLFEYFSETQRNKGNFPGRFSGRQFSNSRSEMNVSTLELGDSALYLCASSRDRGYGYTFGSGTRLTVV.

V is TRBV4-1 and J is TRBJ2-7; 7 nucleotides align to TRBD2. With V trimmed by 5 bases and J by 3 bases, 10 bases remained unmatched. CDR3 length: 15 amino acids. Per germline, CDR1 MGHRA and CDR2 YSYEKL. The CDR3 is CASSGGLVLFYEQYF. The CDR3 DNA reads TGCGCCAGCAGCGGCGGACTAGTCCTTTTCTACGAGCAGTACTTC.

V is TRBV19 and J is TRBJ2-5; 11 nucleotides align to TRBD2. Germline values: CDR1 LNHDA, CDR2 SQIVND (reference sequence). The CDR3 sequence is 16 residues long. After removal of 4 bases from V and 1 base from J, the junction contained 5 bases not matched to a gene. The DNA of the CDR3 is TGTGCCAGTAGTAGGGGACTAGCGGACCTCCAAGAGACCCAGTACTTC. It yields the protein CASSRGLADLQETQYF.

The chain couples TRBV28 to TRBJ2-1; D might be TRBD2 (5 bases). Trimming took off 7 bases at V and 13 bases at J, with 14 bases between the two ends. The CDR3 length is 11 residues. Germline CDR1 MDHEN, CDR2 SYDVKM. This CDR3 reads CASTLGRGQFF. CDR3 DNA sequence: TGTGCCAGCACCCTGGGGAGAGGTCAGTTCTTC.

The CDR3 DNA is TGTGCCAGCAGTCCTGACATGGGTGTAGGGGAAGCTTTCTTT. This translates into CASSPDMGVGEAFF. The gene calls are TRBV5-4 and TRBJ1-1; D is uncertain. The CDR3 extends over 14 amino acids. V gave up 5 bases and J gave up 8 bases, with 19 bases separating them. Germline CDR1 and CDR2: SGHNT and YYREEE (reference sequence).

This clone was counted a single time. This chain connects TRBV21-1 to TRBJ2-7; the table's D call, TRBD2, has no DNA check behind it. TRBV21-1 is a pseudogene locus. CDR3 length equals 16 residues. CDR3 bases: TGTGCCAGCAGCATCCTAGCGGGACAAAGCTCCTACGAGCAGTGCTTC. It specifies CASSILAGQSSYEQCF.

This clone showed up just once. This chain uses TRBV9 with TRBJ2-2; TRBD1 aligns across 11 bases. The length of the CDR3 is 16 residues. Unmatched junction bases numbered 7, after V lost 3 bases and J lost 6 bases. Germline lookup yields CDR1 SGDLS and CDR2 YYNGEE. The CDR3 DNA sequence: TGTGCCAGCAGCGAATTCGGACAGGGGGCCGCCGGGGAGCTGTTTTTT. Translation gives CASSEFGQGAAGELFF.

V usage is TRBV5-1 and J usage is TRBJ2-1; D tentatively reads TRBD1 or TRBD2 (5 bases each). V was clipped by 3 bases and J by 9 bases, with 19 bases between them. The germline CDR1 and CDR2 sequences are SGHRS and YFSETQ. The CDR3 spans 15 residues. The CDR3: CASSSKVGDQPEQFF. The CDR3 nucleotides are TGCGCCAGCAGCTCCAAGGTCGGGGACCAACCTGAGCAGTTCTTC.

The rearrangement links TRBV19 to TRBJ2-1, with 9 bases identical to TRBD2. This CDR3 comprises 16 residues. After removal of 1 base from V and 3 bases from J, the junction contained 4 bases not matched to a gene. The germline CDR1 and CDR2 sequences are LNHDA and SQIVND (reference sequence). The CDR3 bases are TGTGCCAGTAGTATAGGTTGGACTAGCGACTACAATGAGCAGTTCTTC. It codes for CASSIGWTSDYNEQFF.

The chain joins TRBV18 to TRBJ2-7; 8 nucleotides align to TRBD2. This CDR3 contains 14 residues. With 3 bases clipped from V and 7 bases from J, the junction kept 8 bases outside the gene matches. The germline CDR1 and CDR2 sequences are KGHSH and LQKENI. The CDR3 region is CASSPAGGGEEQYF. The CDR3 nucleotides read TGTGCCAGCTCACCCGCGGGAGGCGGAGAGGAGCAGTACTTC.

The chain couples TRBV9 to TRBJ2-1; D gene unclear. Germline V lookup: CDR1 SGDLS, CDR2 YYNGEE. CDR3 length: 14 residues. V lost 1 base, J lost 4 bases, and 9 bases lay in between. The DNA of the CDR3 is TGTGCCAGCAGCGTAACCTTCGCATACAATGAGCAGTTCTTC. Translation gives CASSVTFAYNEQFF. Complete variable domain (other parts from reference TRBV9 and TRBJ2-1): DSGVTQTPKHLITATGQRVTLRCSPRSGDLSVYWYQQSLDQGLQFLIQYYNGEERAKGNILERFSAQQFPDLHSELNLSSLELGDSALYFCASSVTFAYNEQFFGPGTRLTVL.

CDR3 nucleotides: TGTGCCAGCAGCCCAGGGGCCGGGGGTCAGCCCCAGCATTTT. Translating it yields CASSPGAGGQPQHF. The chain carries TRBV9 and TRBJ1-5, with D possibly matching TRBD1 (6 bases). The CDR3 is 14 amino acids. V shed 4 bases and J shed 6 bases, with 14 bases lying between them. Germline assignment: CDR1 SGDLS and CDR2 YYNGEE.

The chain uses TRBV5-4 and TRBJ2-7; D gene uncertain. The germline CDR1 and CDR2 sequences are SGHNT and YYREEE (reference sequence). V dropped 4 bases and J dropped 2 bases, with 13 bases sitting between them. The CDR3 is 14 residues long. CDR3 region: CASSLDQVAYEQYF. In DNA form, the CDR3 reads TGTGCCAGCAGCCTAGACCAGGTAGCCTACGAGCAGTACTTC.

CDR3: CASRRGYGDTQYF. Here the CDR3 DNA reads TGTGCCAGCAGGCGGGGATACGGAGATACGCAGTATTTT. The J gene is TRBJ2-3, the V gene TRBV7-3; maybe TRBD2 (6 bases). Germline V gives CDR1 SGHTA, CDR2 FQGTGA. The CDR3 totals 13 residues. Trimming cost V 6 bases and J 5 bases, with 12 bases left between them.

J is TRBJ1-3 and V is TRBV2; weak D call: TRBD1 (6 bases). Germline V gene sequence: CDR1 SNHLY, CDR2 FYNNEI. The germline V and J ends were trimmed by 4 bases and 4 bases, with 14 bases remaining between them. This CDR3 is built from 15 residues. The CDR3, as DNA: TGTGCCAGCAGTGCAATTACAGGGTTAGGAAACACCATATATTTT. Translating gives CASSAITGLGNTIYF.

The CDR3 loop is CASSVATIGDFLSNQPQHF. CDR3 DNA sequence: TGTGCCAGCAGCGTAGCTACGATTGGGGACTTCCTTAGCAATCAGCCCCAGCATTTT. The V gene is TRBV9, the J gene TRBJ1-5; possibly TRBD1 for D (5 bases). Germline CDR1 is SGDLS and CDR2 is YYNGEE. With 0 bases removed from V and 0 bases from J, the gap between germline ends came to 19 bases. The CDR3 consists of 19 residues. The full variable domain, with the rest looked up from reference TRBV9 and TRBJ1-5, is DSGVTQTPKHLITATGQRVTLRCSPRSGDLSVYWYQQSLDQGLQFLIQYYNGEERAKGNILERFSAQQFPDLHSELNLSSLELGDSALYFCASSVATIGDFLSNQPQHFGDGTRLSIL.

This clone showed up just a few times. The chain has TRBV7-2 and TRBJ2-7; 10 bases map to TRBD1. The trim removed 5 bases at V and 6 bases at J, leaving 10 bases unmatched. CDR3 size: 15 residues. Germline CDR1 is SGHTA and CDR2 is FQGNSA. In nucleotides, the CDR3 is TGTGCCAGCAGCCTGGGGGGGACAGGGGTTTTCGAGCAGTACTTC. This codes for CASSLGGTGVFEQYF. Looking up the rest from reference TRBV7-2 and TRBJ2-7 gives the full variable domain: GAGVSQSPSNKVTEKGKDVELRCDPISGHTALYWYRQSLGQGLEFLIYFQGNSAPDKSGLPSDRFSAERTGGSVSTLTIQRTQQEDSAVYLCASSLGGTGVFEQYFGPGTRLTVT.

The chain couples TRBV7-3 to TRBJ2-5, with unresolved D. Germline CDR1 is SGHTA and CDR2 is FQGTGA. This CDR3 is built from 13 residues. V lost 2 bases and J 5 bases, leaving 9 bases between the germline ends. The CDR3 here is CASSLGNLETQYF. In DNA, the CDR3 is TGTGCCAGCAGCTTAGGGAACCTGGAGACCCAGTACTTC.

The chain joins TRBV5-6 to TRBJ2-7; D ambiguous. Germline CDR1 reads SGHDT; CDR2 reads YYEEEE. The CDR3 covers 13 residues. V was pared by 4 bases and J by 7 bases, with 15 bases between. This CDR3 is CASSVGRAGEQYF. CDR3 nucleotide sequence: TGTGCCAGCAGCGTCGGACGGGCCGGTGAGCAGTACTTC. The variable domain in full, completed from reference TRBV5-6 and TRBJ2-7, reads DAGVTQSPTHLIKTRGQQVTLRCSPKSGHDTVSWYQQALGQGPQFIFQYYEEEERQRGNFPDRFSGHQFPNYSSELNVNALLLGDSALYLCASSVGRAGEQYFGPGTRLTVT.

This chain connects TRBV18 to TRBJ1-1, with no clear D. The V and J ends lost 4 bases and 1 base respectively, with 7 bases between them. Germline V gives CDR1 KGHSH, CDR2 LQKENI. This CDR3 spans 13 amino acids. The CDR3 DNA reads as TGTGCCAGCTCACTGGACGGGAACACTGAAGCTTTCTTT. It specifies CASSLDGNTEAFF. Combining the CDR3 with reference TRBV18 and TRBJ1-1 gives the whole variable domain NAGVMQNPRHLVRRRGQEARLRCSPMKGHSHVYWYRQLPEEGLKFMVYLQKENIIDESGMPKERFSAEFPKEGPSILRIQQVVRGDSAAYFCASSLDGNTEAFFGQGTRLTVV.

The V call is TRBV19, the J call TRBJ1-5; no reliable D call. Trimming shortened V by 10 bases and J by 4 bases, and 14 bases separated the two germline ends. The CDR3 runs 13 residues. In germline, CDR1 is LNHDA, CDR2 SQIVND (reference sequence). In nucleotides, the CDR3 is TGTGCCACTCGGGAAGCCTCAAATCAGCCCCAGCATTTT. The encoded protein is CATREASNQPQHF.

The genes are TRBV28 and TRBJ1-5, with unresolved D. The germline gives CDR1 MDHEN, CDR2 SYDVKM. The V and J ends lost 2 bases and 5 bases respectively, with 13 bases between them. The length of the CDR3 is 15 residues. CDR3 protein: CASSLRAGPHQPQHF. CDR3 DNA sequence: TGTGCCAGCAGTTTAAGGGCCGGCCCCCATCAGCCCCAGCATTTT. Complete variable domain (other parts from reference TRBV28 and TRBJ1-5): DVKVTQSSRYLVKRTGEKVFLECVQDMDHENMFWYRQDPGLGLRLIYFSYDVKMKEKGDIPEGYSVSREKKERFSLILESASTNQTSMYLCASSLRAGPHQPQHFGDGTRLSIL.

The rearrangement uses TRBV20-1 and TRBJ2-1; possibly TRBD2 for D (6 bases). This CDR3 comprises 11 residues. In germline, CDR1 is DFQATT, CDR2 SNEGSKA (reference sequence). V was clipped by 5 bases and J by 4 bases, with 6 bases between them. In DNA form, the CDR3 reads TGCAGTGCTGGACTATACAATGAGCAGTTCTTC. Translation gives CSAGLYNEQFF.

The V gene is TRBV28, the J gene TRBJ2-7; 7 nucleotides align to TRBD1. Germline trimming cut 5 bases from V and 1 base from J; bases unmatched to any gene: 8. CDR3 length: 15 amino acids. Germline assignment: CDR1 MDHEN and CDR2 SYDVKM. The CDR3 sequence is CASSPVPGQSYEQYF. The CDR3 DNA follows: TGTGCCAGCAGTCCCGTACCGGGACAGTCCTACGAGCAGTACTTC.

The CDR3 region has the DNA TGCGCCAGCAGAAAGAGTGCATTTAATGAAAAACTGTTTTTT. This codes for CASRKSAFNEKLFF. The J gene is TRBJ1-4, the V gene TRBV5-1, with D unresolved. CDR3 length equals 14 residues. The germline V and J ends were trimmed by 5 bases and 4 bases, with 12 bases remaining between them. The germline V gene encodes CDR1 SGHRS and CDR2 YFSETQ.

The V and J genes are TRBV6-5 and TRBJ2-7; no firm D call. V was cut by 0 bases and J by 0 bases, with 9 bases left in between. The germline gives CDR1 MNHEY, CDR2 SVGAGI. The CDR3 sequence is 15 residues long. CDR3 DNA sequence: TGTGCCAGCAGTTACTCGGGCCGTGGCTCCTACGAGCAGTACTTC. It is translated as CASSYSGRGSYEQYF.